These 22 T cell receptor beta chains came from one sample sequenced in a study of cytomegalovirus exposure and HLA in healthy donors. It was with 60 Vbeta and 13 Jbeta primers that the PCR ran. TCRdb keeps only in-frame clones here, not all; method: immunoSEQ multiplex PCR. The sample includes 150,000 to 200,000 clones, approximately 80% of them seen just once. The sample comprised PBMCs. The source is a male donor in good health and CMV-seropositive.

The CDR3 nucleotides are TGTGCCAGCAGTTTCGGCGGGCTCGGCGGCTACACCTTC. Translated, it gives CASSFGGLGGYTF. V and J are TRBV27 and TRBJ1-2, with unresolved D. Trimming took 3 bases from V and 8 from J, leaving 13 bases between them. The length of the CDR3 is 13 residues. Looked up from germline, CDR1 is MNHEY and CDR2 is SMNVEV (reference sequence).

The chain links TRBV5-1 to TRBJ2-7; 9 positions match TRBD2. The CDR3 extends over 16 amino acids. V was clipped by 4 bases and J by 2 bases; unmatched bases: 10. Germline CDR1 and CDR2: SGHRS and YFSETQ. The chain's CDR3 is CASSPEGTSRPYEQYF. CDR3 bases: TGCGCCAGCAGCCCGGAAGGGACTAGCAGACCCTACGAGCAGTACTTC.

This chain links TRBV5-4 with TRBJ1-1, with D possibly being TRBD1 (6 bases). The germline V gene encodes CDR1 SGHNT and CDR2 YYREEE (reference sequence). This CDR3 comprises 16 residues. Trimming shortened V by 3 bases and J by 7 bases, and 22 bases separated the two germline ends. CDR3 nucleotides: TGTGCCAGCAGCTGGACCCTAACAGGGAACTCCTATGAAGCTTTCTTT. Amino acids: CASSWTLTGNSYEAFF.

V is TRBV6-4 and J is TRBJ2-1; D might be TRBD2 (5 bases). Trimming removed 3 bases at V and 0 bases at J, with 15 bases between. The CDR3 has 17 amino acids. Germline-derived CDR1 and CDR2 are MRHNA and SNTAGT. In nucleotides, the CDR3 is TGTGCCAGCAGTGAAAAAACCCAGCTAGCCTCCTACAATGAGCAGTTCTTC. Translation gives CASSEKTQLASYNEQFF.

The chain is built from TRBV15 and TRBJ1-5, with a tentative D call TRBD1 (6 bases). Looked up from germline, CDR1 is LNHNV and CDR2 is YYDKDF (reference sequence). The CDR3 is 15 amino acids. The V end was cut by 3 bases, the J end by 5 bases, with 14 bases between. The CDR3 is CATSRAGTTDQPQHF. Written as DNA, the CDR3 is TGTGCCACCAGCAGGGCCGGGACAACAGATCAGCCCCAGCATTTT.

This chain uses TRBV28 with TRBJ2-2; D might be TRBD1 (6 bases). The V gene's germline CDR1 is MDHEN and CDR2 SYDVKM. There are 16 residues in the CDR3. Between the trimmed V and J ends, which lost 6 bases and 0 bases, there was a span of 14 bases. In DNA, the CDR3 is TGTGCCAGCAGCCCTTACGGGACACCGAACACCGGGGAGCTGTTTTTT. Protein sequence: CASSPYGTPNTGELFF. Combining the CDR3 with reference TRBV28 and TRBJ2-2 gives the whole variable domain DVKVTQSSRYLVKRTGEKVFLECVQDMDHENMFWYRQDPGLGLRLIYFSYDVKMKEKGDIPEGYSVSREKKERFSLILESASTNQTSMYLCASSPYGTPNTGELFFGEGSRLTVL.

This sequence joins TRBV28 and TRBJ1-2; 7 bases are shared with TRBD1. After removal of 11 bases from V and 8 bases from J, the junction contained 11 bases not matched to a gene. Germline CDR1 MDHEN, CDR2 SYDVKM. This CDR3 region has 12 residues. CDR3 loop: CAGSGGTRGYTF. For the CDR3, the DNA is TGTGCCGGTTCAGGGGGAACTCGGGGCTACACCTTC.

This clone was seen only a few times. The chain has TRBV7-9 and TRBJ1-1; D is undetermined. Germline CDR1 SEHNR, CDR2 FQNEAQ (reference sequence). V was clipped by 1 base and J by 7 bases, with 4 bases between them. The CDR3 spans 11 residues. CDR3: CASSLGHEAFF. CDR3 nucleotide sequence: TGTGCCAGCAGCTTAGGGCATGAAGCTTTCTTT.

The chain links TRBV30 to TRBJ2-2; maybe TRBD1 (5 bases). Germline values: CDR1 GTSNPN, CDR2 SVGIG (reference sequence). The V and J ends lost 0 bases and 1 base respectively, with 12 bases between them. This CDR3 region has 16 residues. The CDR3 nucleotides read TGTGCCTGGAGTGTACAGGTCATAAGGAACACCGGGGAGCTGTTTTTT. Encoded protein: CAWSVQVIRNTGELFF.

The chain uses TRBV6-5 and TRBJ2-7, with TRBD1 matching over 7 bases. This CDR3 region has 14 residues. V was clipped by 4 bases and J by 2 bases; unmatched bases: 5. Germline CDR1 is MNHEY and CDR2 is SVGAGI. In nucleotides, the CDR3 is TGTGCCAGCAGTTGGGACAGAGAAACCTACGAGCAGTACTTC. Translation gives CASSWDRETYEQYF.

The rearrangement links TRBV2 to TRBJ2-2; 9 bases map to TRBD2. From germline, CDR1 is SNHLY and CDR2 FYNNEI. This CDR3 has 13 amino acids. Trimming took 8 bases from V and 4 from J; bases not matched to a gene: 2. The CDR3 DNA reads as TGTGCCAGCGCGGGGGGGGGCACCGGGGAGCTGTTTTTT. Its protein product is CASAGGGTGELFF.

The chain links TRBV5-5 to TRBJ2-2, with D unresolved. Germline CDR1 SGHKS, CDR2 YYEKEE (reference sequence). The CDR3 is made up of 13 amino acids. V was shortened by 2 bases and J by 3 bases, with 5 bases between the two germline ends. CDR3 residues: CASSFIDTGELFF. CDR3 in DNA: TGTGCCAGCAGCTTTATTGACACCGGGGAGCTGTTTTTT.

The V and J genes are TRBV2 and TRBJ1-4; D is undetermined. There are 15 residues in the CDR3. From germline, CDR1 is SNHLY and CDR2 FYNNEI. Trimming removed 3 bases from V and 0 bases from J, with 8 bases in between. CDR3 DNA sequence: TGTGCCAGCAGTGATTTTCGAGCAACTAATGAAAAACTGTTTTTT. Its translation: CASSDFRATNEKLFF. Supplemented by reference TRBV2 and TRBJ1-4, the full variable domain reads EPEVTQTPSHQVTQMGQEVILRCVPISNHLYFYWYRQILGQKVEFLVSFYNNEISEKSEIFDDQFSVERPDGSNFTLKIRSTKLEDSAMYFCASSDFRATNEKLFFGSGTQLSVL.

The chain carries TRBV27 and TRBJ1-1, with a tentative D call TRBD1 (6 bases). Germline V CDR1 and CDR2: MNHEY, SMNVEV (reference sequence). Trimming took off 7 bases at V and 3 bases at J, with 15 bases between the two ends. The CDR3 is 14 residues long. The CDR3 DNA sequence: TGTGCCAGCACCGGTGGGGGGGCCTACACTGAAGCTTTCTTT. Amino acid sequence: CASTGGGAYTEAFF.

The V and J genes are TRBV19 and TRBJ2-7; the match to TRBD1 covers 7 bases. There are 14 residues in the CDR3. Per the germline V gene, CDR1 is LNHDA and CDR2 is SQIVND (reference sequence). V lost 6 bases and J lost 0; bases outside the gene matches: 5. CDR3 nucleotide sequence: TGTGCCAGTAGCCGGACAGGCGTCTCCTACGAGCAGTACTTC. Translation gives CASSRTGVSYEQYF.

The chain carries TRBV7-2 and TRBJ2-5, with a tentative D call TRBD2 (5 bases). Per germline, CDR1 SGHTA and CDR2 FQGNSA. CDR3 length: 13 amino acids. V was shortened by 7 bases and J by 5 bases, with 14 bases between the two germline ends. For the CDR3, the DNA is TGTGCCAGCACTTGGCGCCCGGGGGAGACCCAGTACTTC. It specifies CASTWRPGETQYF.

The CDR3 spells CASSARLAGGSGELFF. CDR3 bases: TGTGCCAGCAGCGCCCGACTAGCGGGAGGGTCCGGGGAGCTGTTTTTT. This chain connects TRBV5-4 to TRBJ2-2, with 14 positions matching TRBD2. Trimming took 4 bases from V and 6 from J; bases not matched to a gene: 5. This CDR3 comprises 16 residues. CDR1 is SGHNT and CDR2 is YYREEE in the germline V gene (reference sequence).

The chain carries TRBV6-6 and TRBJ2-7, with a tentative D call TRBD1 (5 bases). The V gene lost 2 bases and the J gene lost 2 bases, with 16 bases spanning the gap. This CDR3 has 16 residues. Germline values: CDR1 MNHNY, CDR2 SVGAGI (reference sequence). The CDR3, as DNA: TGTGCCAGCAGTTACCGACAGCCTACTCCCCCCTACGAGCAGTACTTC. This translates into CASSYRQPTPPYEQYF.

The genes are TRBV19 and TRBJ2-7, with a weak D call TRBD1 (5 bases). Germline V lookup: CDR1 LNHDA, CDR2 SQIVND (reference sequence). V was clipped by 1 base and J by 4 bases, with 5 bases between them. The CDR3 totals 12 residues. The CDR3 here is CASSIAGYEQYF. In DNA form, the CDR3 reads TGTGCCAGTAGTATAGCAGGGTACGAGCAGTACTTC.

The V gene is TRBV19, the J gene TRBJ1-2, with D unresolved. The length of the CDR3 is 14 residues. Germline CDR1 and CDR2: LNHDA and SQIVND (reference sequence). Trimming removed 5 bases at V and 8 bases at J, with 18 bases between. CDR3 bases: TGTGCCAGTAGTGCTCAGACTAAGGCCCTCGGCTACACCTTC. Its translation: CASSAQTKALGYTF.

The chain carries TRBV7-2 and TRBJ2-7, with D maybe TRBD2 (6 bases). CDR3 length: 16 residues. The germline gives CDR1 SGHTA, CDR2 FQGNSA. Trimming left V 7 bases short and J 1 base short, with 20 bases between. The chain's CDR3 is CASTRLVLASSYEQYF. In DNA, the CDR3 is TGTGCCAGCACCCGCCTGGTGCTAGCGAGTTCCTACGAGCAGTACTTC.

The chain joins TRBV7-2 to TRBJ1-2, with D perhaps matching TRBD1 (6 bases). Germline V lookup: CDR1 SGHTA, CDR2 FQGNSA. The CDR3 contains 14 residues. Between the trimmed V and J ends, which lost 6 bases and 8 bases, there was a span of 19 bases. The CDR3 spells CASSRIGPGVGYTF. CDR3 coding DNA: TGTGCCAGCAGTCGGATCGGGCCAGGGGTAGGCTACACCTTC.